Following are 19 T cell receptor beta chains from one sample sequenced in a study of T cells in Graves' hyperthyroidism and ophthalmopathy. There were TCR beta CDR3 regions amplified from RNA transcripts. RT-PCR in the first round (using the HTBI primer set) targeted the TCR CDR3. MiXCR, applied by TCRdb to the multiplex PCR reads, yields one record per CDR3 protein. The table has roughly 700,000 distinct CDR3 sequences, roughly 17% seen once; the top ten hold around a sixth. The sample consisted of blood. These receptor sequences come from a man aged 50-60 years with Graves' hyperthyroidism.

This clonotype was counted only a few times. This rearrangement joins TRBV6-4 to TRBJ2-5, with D maybe TRBD1 (6 bases). Germline CDR1 MRHNA, CDR2 SNTAGT. This CDR3 has 15 amino acids. The V gene lost 3 bases and the J gene lost 5 bases, with 16 bases spanning the gap. This CDR3 is CASSETGSLAETQYF. CDR3 coding DNA: TGTGCCAGCAGTGAAACAGGGAGTCTTGCGGAGACCCAGTACTTC.

This chain uses TRBV19 with TRBJ2-5; 7 nucleotides align to TRBD1. J was trimmed by 4 bases and V by 9 bases; bases with no gene match: 8. Germline CDR1 is LNHDA and CDR2 is SQIVND (reference sequence). This CDR3 comprises 13 residues. Here the CDR3 DNA reads TGTGCCAGCCAACAGGGGTTTCGAGAGACCCAGTACTTC. This sequence encodes CASQQGFRETQYF.

This clonotype has a count of ten or more. The chain employs TRBV20-1 and TRBJ2-3, with D uncertain. The germline V and J ends were trimmed by 0 bases and 0 bases, with 7 bases remaining between them. CDR1 and CDR2 (germline): DFQATT, SNEGSKA (reference sequence). The CDR3 sequence is 14 residues long. In nucleotides, the CDR3 is TGCAGTGCTAGAGATCTGGGCAGCACAGATACGCAGTATTTT. Its translation is CSARDLGSTDTQYF.

This clonotype was counted a few times. Here the CDR3 reads CASSSTVTGSYEQYF. CDR3 nucleotides: TGTGCCAGCAGTAGTACCGTGACTGGATCCTACGAGCAGTACTTC. The genes are TRBV28 and TRBJ2-7; D is uncertain. V lost 5 bases and J lost 1, with 15 bases in between. The CDR3 loop spans 15 amino acids. Germline values: CDR1 MDHEN, CDR2 SYDVKM.

This clonotype was picked up many times. The J gene is TRBJ1-2, the V gene TRBV30; D gene uncertain. V was shortened by 0 bases and J by 4 bases, with 9 bases between the two germline ends. Germline V gene data show CDR1 as GTSNPN and CDR2 as SVGIG (reference sequence). CDR3 length: 13 amino acids. CDR3 loop: CAWSVGYGYGYTF. In DNA, the CDR3 is TGTGCCTGGAGTGTAGGGTACGGCTATGGCTACACCTTC.

V gene TRBV7-9 combines with J gene TRBJ2-5, with D maybe TRBD2 (6 bases). The CDR3 is 14 amino acids. In germline, CDR1 is SEHNR, CDR2 FQNEAQ (reference sequence). Between the trimmed V and J ends, which lost 5 bases and 5 bases, there was a span of 15 bases. The CDR3 DNA sequence: TGTGCCAGCAGCGGGGGGTTCATCGGGGAGACCCAGTACTTC. Translated, it gives CASSGGFIGETQYF.

Ten or more counts support this clonotype. V and J are TRBV10-3 and TRBJ1-2; 9 bases match TRBD1. The V and J ends lost 3 bases and 5 bases, in that order; junction bases with no gene match: 7. Per germline, CDR1 ENHRY and CDR2 SYGVKD. CDR3 length: 15 residues. CDR3: CAISDPPGQGYGYTF. The CDR3 bases are TGTGCCATCAGTGACCCCCCGGGACAGGGTTATGGCTACACCTTC.

This clonotype was detected only a few times. This chain connects TRBV3-1 to TRBJ2-5, with D perhaps matching TRBD1 (6 bases). The ends were cut back, 10 bases at V and 0 bases at J, with 18 bases in the middle. Germline loops: CDR1 LGHDT, CDR2 YNNKEL (reference sequence). The CDR3 has 15 residues. The CDR3 loop reads CAISPRGTHQETQYF. The CDR3 DNA is TGTGCCATCTCGCCAAGAGGGACACACCAAGAGACCCAGTACTTC.

This clonotype was seen many times. The rearrangement uses TRBV6-4 and TRBJ1-6; no clear D. This CDR3 has 12 amino acids. Germline lookup yields CDR1 MRHNA and CDR2 SNTAGT. V lost 2 bases, J lost 9 bases, and 5 bases lay in between. CDR3 DNA sequence: TGTGCCAGCAGTGACGGGGTTTCACCCCTCCACTTT. It translates to CASSDGVSPLHF.

This chain joins TRBV28 and TRBJ1-2, with 12 bases aligning to TRBD1. Per germline, CDR1 MDHEN and CDR2 SYDVKM. J was trimmed by 6 bases and V by 9 bases; bases with no gene match: 8. CDR3 length: 14 amino acids. CDR3 nucleotide sequence: TGTGCCAGTAGACCGGGACAGGGGGCTAATGGCTACACCTTC. This codes for CASRPGQGANGYTF.

The table lists this clonotype with a few counts. The chain employs TRBV4-1 and TRBJ2-5, with D possibly matching TRBD2 (6 bases). Germline-derived CDR1 and CDR2 are MGHRA and YSYEKL. The CDR3 has 15 amino acids. With 4 bases removed from V and 0 bases from J, the gap between germline ends came to 12 bases. CDR3 in amino acids: CASSPPGLNQETQYF. The CDR3 coding sequence is TGCGCCAGCAGCCCCCCCGGACTAAACCAAGAGACCCAGTACTTC.

A note on this clonotype: This could be a read error, since a much larger clone is one nucleotide away. The chain joins TRBV9 to TRBJ1-1; 8 bases agree with TRBD1. J gave up 12 bases and V 4 bases, and 8 bases lay outside the gene matches. The CDR3 is 12 residues long. CDR1 and CDR2 from the germline V gene are SGDLS and YYNGEE. CDR3 in DNA: TGTGCCAGCAGCCAAGGACAGGGAACAACTTTCTTT. Its protein is CASSQGQGTTFF.

The chain combines TRBV4-3 with TRBJ2-7, with 7 nucleotides matching TRBD2. The CDR3 length is 14 residues. Looked up from germline, CDR1 is LGHNA and CDR2 is YSLEER. V shed 4 bases and J 7 bases; nucleotides not matched to a gene: 10. The CDR3 spells CASSRGAGLGEQYF. CDR3 in DNA: TGCGCCAGCAGCCGTGGAGCGGGGTTGGGAGAGCAGTACTTC.

This clonotype was detected a few times. The chain joins TRBV9 to TRBJ2-7; TRBD1 matches 7 bases. From germline, CDR1 is SGDLS and CDR2 YYNGEE. CDR3 length equals 15 residues. V trimming: 4 bases; J trimming: 4 bases; junction bases outside the gene matches: 11. In DNA form, the CDR3 reads TGTGCCAGCAGCTTACAGACAGGGCCCCTTTACGAGCAGTACTTC. Its translation: CASSLQTGPLYEQYF.

This clonotype came up many times. The V gene is TRBV10-3, the J gene TRBJ2-1; the D is unclear. Per the germline V gene, CDR1 is ENHRY and CDR2 is SYGVKD. V shed 2 bases and J shed 8 bases, with 7 bases lying between them. The CDR3 has 12 amino acids. CDR3 amino acids: CAISEGLDEQFF. CDR3 DNA: TGTGCCATCAGTGAGGGTCTCGATGAGCAGTTCTTC.

In its sample, this clonotype was seen many times. The chain combines TRBV20-1 with TRBJ2-3; the match to TRBD2 covers 8 bases. With V trimmed by 0 bases and J by 4 bases, 12 bases remained unmatched. The CDR3 spans 17 residues. CDR1 and CDR2 from the germline V gene are DFQATT and SNEGSKA (reference sequence). The CDR3 protein is CSARDWVSGGPSDTQYF. DNA for the CDR3: TGCAGTGCTAGAGATTGGGTATCGGGAGGGCCATCAGATACGCAGTATTTT.

This clonotype was seen repeatedly, ten times or more. The CDR3 DNA is TGTGCCAGCAGTTACGTAGGGGGGAACACTGAAGCTTTCTTT. Protein product: CASSYVGGNTEAFF. This chain connects TRBV6-5 to TRBJ1-1; the D gene is possibly TRBD1 (6 bases). Trimming removed 2 bases at V and 1 base at J, with 8 bases between. Germline-derived CDR1 and CDR2 are MNHEY and SVGAGI. This CDR3 spans 14 amino acids.

This clonotype was observed once. The rearrangement links TRBV5-1 to TRBJ2-7, with TRBD2 matching 11 bases. The CDR3 loop spans 18 amino acids. The germline gives CDR1 SGHRS, CDR2 YFSETQ. V shed 6 bases and J 3 bases; nucleotides not matched to a gene: 17. This chain's CDR3 is CASKIGSAGLAVGYEQYF. The CDR3 DNA sequence: TGCGCCAGCAAAATTGGAAGCGCGGGACTAGCGGTTGGCTACGAGCAGTACTTC.

V and J are TRBV7-3 and TRBJ2-3; 14 nucleotides agree with TRBD2. The CDR3 loop spans 17 amino acids. The germline V gene encodes CDR1 SGHTA and CDR2 FQGTGA. J lost 6 bases, V lost 5 bases, and 10 bases had no gene match. CDR3 sequence (DNA): TGTGCCAGCAGCCAATGGGGACTAGCGGGAGTGGGGGATACGCAGTATTTT. It translates to CASSQWGLAGVGDTQYF.